This TCR beta chain is drawn from a study of Ad26.COV2.S vaccination and SARS-CoV-2 variants. CDR3 length: 11 residues. V lost 2 bases and J lost 11, with 7 bases in between. Per germline, CDR1 MNHEY and CDR2 SVGAGI. TCRdb's copy holds only in-frame clones and misses some; the assay was immunoSEQ multiplex PCR. The sample includes 380,000 or so clones, approximately 86% of them seen just once. This clone was seen more than once but under ten times. Treatment specified: 19 received Ad26.COV2.S at low or high dose, single or two shots; about 5 received placebo; per-sample allocation not given. After the first vaccine or placebo injection, samples were drawn on day 63.

The sample here was peripheral blood, taken in a trial of Ad26.COV2.S vaccine versus placebo. The TCR sequence derives from a person aged 18-65 years who received the Ad26.COV2.S COVID-19 vaccine or a placebo. The chain joins TRBV6-5 to TRBJ2-1; no clear D. DNA of the CDR3: TGTGCCAGCAGTTACGCCAGCCAGCAGTTCTTC. It encodes CASSYASQQFF.